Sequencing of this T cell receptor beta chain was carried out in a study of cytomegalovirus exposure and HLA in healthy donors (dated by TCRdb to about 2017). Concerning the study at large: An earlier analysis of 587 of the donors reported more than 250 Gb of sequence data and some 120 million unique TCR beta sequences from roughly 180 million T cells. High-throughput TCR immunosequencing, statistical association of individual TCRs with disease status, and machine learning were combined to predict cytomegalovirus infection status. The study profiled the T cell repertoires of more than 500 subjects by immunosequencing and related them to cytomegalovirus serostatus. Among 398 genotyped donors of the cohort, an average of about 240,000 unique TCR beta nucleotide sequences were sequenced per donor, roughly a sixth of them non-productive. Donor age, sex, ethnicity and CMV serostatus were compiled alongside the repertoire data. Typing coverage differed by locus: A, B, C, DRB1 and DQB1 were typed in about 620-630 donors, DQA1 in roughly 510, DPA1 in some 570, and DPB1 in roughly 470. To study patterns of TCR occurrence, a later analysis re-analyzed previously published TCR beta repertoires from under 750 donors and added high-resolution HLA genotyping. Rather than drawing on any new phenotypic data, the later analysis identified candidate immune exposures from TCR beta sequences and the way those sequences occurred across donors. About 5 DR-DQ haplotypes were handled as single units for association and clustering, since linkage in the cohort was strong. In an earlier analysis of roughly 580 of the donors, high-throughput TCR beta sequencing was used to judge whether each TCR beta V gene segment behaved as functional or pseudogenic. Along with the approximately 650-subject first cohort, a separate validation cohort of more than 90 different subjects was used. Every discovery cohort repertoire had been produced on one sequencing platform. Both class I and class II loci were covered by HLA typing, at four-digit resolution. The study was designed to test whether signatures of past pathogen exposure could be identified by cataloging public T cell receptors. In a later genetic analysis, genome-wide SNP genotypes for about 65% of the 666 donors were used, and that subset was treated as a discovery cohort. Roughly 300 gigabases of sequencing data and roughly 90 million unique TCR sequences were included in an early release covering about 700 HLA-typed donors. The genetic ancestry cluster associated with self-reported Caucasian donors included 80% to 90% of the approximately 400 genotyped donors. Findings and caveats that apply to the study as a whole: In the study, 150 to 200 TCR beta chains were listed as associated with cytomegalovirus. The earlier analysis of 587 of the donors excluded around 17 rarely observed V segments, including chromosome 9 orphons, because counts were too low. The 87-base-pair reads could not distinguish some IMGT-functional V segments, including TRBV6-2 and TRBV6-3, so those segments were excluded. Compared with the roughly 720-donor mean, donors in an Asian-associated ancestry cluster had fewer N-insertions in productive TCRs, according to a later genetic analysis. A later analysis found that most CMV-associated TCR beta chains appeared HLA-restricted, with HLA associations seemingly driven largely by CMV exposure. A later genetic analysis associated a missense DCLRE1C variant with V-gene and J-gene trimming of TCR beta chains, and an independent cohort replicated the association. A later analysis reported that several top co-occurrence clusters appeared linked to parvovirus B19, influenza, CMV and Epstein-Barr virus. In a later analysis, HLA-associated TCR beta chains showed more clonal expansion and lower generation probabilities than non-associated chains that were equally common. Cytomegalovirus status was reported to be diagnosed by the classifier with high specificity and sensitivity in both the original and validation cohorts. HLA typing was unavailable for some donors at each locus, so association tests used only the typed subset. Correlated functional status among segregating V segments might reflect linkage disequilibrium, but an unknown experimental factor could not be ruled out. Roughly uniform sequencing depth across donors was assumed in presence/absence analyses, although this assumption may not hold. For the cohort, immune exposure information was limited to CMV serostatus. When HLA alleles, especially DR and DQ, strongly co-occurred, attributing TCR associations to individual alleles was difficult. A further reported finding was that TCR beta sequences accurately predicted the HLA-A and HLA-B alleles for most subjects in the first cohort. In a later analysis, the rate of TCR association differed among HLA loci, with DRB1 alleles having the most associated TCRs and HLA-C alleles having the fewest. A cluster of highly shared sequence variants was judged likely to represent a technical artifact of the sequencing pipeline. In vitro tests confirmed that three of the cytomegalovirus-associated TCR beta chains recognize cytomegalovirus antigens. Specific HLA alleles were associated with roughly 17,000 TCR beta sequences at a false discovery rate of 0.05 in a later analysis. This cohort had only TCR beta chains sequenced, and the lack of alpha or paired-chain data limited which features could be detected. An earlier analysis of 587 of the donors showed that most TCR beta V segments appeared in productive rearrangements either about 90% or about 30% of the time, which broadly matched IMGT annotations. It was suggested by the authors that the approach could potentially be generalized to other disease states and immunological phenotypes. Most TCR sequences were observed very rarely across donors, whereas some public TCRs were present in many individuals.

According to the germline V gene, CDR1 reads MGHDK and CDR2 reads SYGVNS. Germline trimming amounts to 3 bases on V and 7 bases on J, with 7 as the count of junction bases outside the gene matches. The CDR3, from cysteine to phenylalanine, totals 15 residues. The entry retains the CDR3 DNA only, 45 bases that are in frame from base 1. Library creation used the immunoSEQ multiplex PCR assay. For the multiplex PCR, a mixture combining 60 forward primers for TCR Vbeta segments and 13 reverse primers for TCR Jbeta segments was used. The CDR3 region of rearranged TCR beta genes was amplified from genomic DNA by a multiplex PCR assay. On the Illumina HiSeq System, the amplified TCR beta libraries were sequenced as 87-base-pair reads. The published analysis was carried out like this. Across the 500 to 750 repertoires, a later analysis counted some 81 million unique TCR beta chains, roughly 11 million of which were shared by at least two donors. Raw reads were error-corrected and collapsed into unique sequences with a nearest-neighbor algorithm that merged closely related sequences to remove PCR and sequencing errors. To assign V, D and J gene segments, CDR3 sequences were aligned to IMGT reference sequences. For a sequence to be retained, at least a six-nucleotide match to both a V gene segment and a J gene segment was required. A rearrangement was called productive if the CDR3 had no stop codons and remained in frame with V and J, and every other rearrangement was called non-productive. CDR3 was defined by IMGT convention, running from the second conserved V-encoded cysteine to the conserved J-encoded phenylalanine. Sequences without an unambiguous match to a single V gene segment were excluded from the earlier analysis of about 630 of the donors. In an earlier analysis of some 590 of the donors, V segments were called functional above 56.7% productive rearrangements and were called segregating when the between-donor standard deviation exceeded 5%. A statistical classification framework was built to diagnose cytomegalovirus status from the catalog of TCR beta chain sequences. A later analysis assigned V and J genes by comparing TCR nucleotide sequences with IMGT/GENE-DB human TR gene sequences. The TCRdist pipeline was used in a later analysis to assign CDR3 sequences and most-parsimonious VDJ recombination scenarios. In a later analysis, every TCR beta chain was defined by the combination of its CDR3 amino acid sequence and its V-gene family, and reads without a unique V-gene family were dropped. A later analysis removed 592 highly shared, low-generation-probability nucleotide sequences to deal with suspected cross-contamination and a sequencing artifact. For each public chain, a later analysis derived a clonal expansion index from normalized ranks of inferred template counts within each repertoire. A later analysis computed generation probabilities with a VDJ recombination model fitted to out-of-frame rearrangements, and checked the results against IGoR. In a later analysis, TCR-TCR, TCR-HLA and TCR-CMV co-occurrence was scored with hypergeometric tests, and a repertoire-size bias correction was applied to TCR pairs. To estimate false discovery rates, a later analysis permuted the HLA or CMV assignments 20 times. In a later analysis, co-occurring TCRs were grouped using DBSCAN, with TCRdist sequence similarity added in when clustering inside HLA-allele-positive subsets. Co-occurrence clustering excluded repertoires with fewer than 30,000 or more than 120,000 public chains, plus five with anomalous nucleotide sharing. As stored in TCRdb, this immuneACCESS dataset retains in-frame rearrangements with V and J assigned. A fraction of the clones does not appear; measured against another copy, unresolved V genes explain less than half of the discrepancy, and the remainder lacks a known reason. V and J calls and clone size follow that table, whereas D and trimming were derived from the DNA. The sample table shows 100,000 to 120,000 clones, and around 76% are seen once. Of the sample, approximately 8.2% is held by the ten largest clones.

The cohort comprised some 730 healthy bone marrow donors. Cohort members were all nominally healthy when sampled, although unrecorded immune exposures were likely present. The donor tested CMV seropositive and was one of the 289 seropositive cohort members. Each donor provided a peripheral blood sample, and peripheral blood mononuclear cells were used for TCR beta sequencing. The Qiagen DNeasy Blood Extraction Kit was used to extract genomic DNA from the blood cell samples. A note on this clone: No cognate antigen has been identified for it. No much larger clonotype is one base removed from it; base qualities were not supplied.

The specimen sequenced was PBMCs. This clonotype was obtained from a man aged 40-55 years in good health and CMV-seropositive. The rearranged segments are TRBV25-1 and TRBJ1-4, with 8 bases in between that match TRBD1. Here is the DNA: TGTGCCAGCAGTGATTACAGGGGGTTTAGTGAAAAACTGTTTTTT. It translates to CASSDYRGFSEKLFF. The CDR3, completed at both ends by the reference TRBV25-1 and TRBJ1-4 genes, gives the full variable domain EADIYQTPRYLVIGTGKKITLECSQTMGHDKMYWYQQDPGMELHLIHYSYGVNSTEKGDLSSESTVSRIRTEHFPLTLESARPSHTSQYLCASSDYRGFSEKLFFGSGTQLSVL.